This T cell receptor beta chain was profiled in a study of blood T cell repertoires in COVID-19. Study context: Donors in the United States, Italy and Spain gave samples during acute or convalescent COVID-19. From T cells, B-cell-depleted T cells, or PBMCs came the material, which was cDNA or gDNA.

Original handling: Researchers report that nucleated cell counts were estimated from reference gene primer amplification. Data came from immunoSEQ multiplex PCR; TCRdb stores just in-frame clones and leaves some out. The V and J calls and clone size come from that table; D and trimming were worked out from the DNA. Of roughly 120,000 clones in the sample, nearly 85% are singletons; the top ten hold less than 8%. The V gene lost 2 bases and the J gene lost 0 bases, with 9 bases spanning the gap. Germline CDR1 reads LGHNA; CDR2 reads YNFKEQ. There are 15 residues in the CDR3. V gene TRBV4-2 combines with J gene TRBJ2-3; no firm D call. Sequenced material: peripheral blood. The clonotype originates from a woman in her fifties or sixties with acute or convalescent COVID-19. This chain's CDR3 is CASSQFLLSTDTQYF. The DNA for the CDR3 is TGTGCCAGCAGCCAATTTCTTCTTAGCACAGATACGCAGTATTTT.